The sequence of this TCR beta chain was determined in a study of T cells in Graves' hyperthyroidism and ophthalmopathy. Study-wide results and caveats: Blood also carried most thyroid clonotypes expanded above 0.001. Ophthalmopathy and stable hyperthyroidism were separated by a 13 V-J model.

This clonotype occurred a few times. The antigen is unknown. Duration under 3 months, a NOSPECS grade of at least 4, and a Clinical Activity Score of at least 3 characterized the ophthalmopathy patients. Diagnostic decisions used clinical symptoms, serum thyroxine and TRAb, thyroid ultrasound and orbital computed tomography. Amplified TCR beta CDR3 regions derived from RNA transcripts. TCR CDR3 regions were first amplified by RT-PCR with HTBI primers. TCRdb called the multiplex PCR reads again in MiXCR, with one record for every CDR3 protein. The table lists a few hundred thousand distinct CDR3 sequences, roughly 15% of them singletons. V shed 7 bases and J 0 bases; nucleotides not matched to a gene: 5. In germline, CDR1 is SNHLY, CDR2 FYNNEI. The CDR3 has 14 residues.

J is TRBJ1-1 and V is TRBV2; the match to TRBD1 covers 7 bases. The TCR originated in a woman in her thirties or forties with Graves' ophthalmopathy. Sequencing was carried out using blood. The CDR3 bases are TGTGCCAGCAAGGGGACAGTTATGAACACTGAAGCTTTCTTT. Amino acid sequence: CASKGTVMNTEAFF. Full variable domain (missing parts from reference TRBV2 and TRBJ1-1): EPEVTQTPSHQVTQMGQEVILRCVPISNHLYFYWYRQILGQKVEFLVSFYNNEISEKSEIFDDQFSVERPDGSNFTLKIRSTKLEDSAMYFCASKGTVMNTEAFFGQGTRLTVV.